This TCR beta chain was retrieved from a study of OX40 agonist ivuxolimab in advanced cancers. Study as a whole: Three patients responded partially, comprising one with hepatocellular carcinoma and two with cutaneous melanoma.

The V end was cut by 2 bases, the J end by 4 bases, with 11 bases between. From germline, CDR1 is MDHEN and CDR2 SYDVKM. The CDR3 length is 14 residues. Generated by immunoSEQ multiplex PCR, the TCRdb table keeps only in-frame clones and is missing some. Found here are roughly 81,000 clones, around 89% of them singletons; the top ten hold 0.4% to 0.6%. Study-level findings and limits: Averaged across samples, CD8+ T cells carried more expanded clones than CD4+ did.

As to this clone: The antigen is undetermined.

The sequence was obtained from an adult with an advanced solid tumor such as melanoma, head and neck, liver or kidney cancer. Sequencing was performed on CD4+ or CD8+ T cells sorted from blood, taken in a trial of the OX40 agonist ivuxolimab. This chain links TRBV28 with TRBJ2-5; D possibly uses TRBD1 or TRBD2 (5 bases each). CDR3 sequence: CASSLVGTVETQYF. CDR3 DNA sequence: TGTGCCAGCAGTTTAGTCGGGACCGTAGAGACCCAGTACTTC.